One sample yielded the 9 T cell receptor beta chains listed below, sequenced in a study of blood T cell repertoires in COVID-19. Repertoires were generated with immunoSEQ multiplex PCR, while TCRdb's copy carries only in-frame clones and drops some. The sample holds about 100,000 clones; approximately 85% are singletons and the top ten take 2% to 3%. The sample consisted of peripheral blood. The receptors were gathered from a human donor in a cohort sampled during active COVID-19.

This chain connects TRBV27 to TRBJ2-1, with TRBD1 matching over 7 bases. CDR1 is MNHEY and CDR2 is SMNVEV in the germline V gene (reference sequence). This CDR3 is built from 16 residues. Germline trimming cut 6 bases from V and 3 bases from J; bases unmatched to any gene: 11. CDR3 in DNA: TGTGCCAGCAGGCCAACGGGGAACAGGGGCTACAATGAGCAGTTCTTC. This gives the protein CASRPTGNRGYNEQFF.

The V and J genes are TRBV29-1 and TRBJ1-1; D is undetermined. Germline assignment: CDR1 SQVTM and CDR2 ANQGSEA. This CDR3 contains 10 residues. The V and J ends lost 4 bases and 8 bases respectively, with 8 bases between them. CDR3 nucleotide sequence: TGCAGCGTTGGACGCAGGGAAGCTTTCTTT. Translating it yields CSVGRREAFF. Full variable domain (outside the CDR3, taken from reference TRBV29-1 and TRBJ1-1): SAVISQKPSRDICQRGTSLTIQCQVDSQVTMMFWYRQQPGQSLTLIATANQGSEATYESGFVIDKFPISRPNLTFSTLTVSNMSPEDSSIYLCSVGRREAFFGQGTRLTVV.

This clone is a singleton in its sample. The rearrangement joins TRBV2 to TRBJ2-2, with 11 bases that match TRBD1. The CDR3 runs 16 residues. The germline V gene encodes CDR1 SNHLY and CDR2 FYNNEI. V shed 5 bases, J shed 0 bases, and the junction held 2 bases outside the gene matches. The CDR3 protein is CASSMDRGPNTGELFF. The CDR3 DNA follows: TGTGCCAGCAGTATGGACAGGGGGCCGAACACCGGGGAGCTGTTTTTT. Filled out from reference TRBV2 and TRBJ2-2, the complete variable domain reads EPEVTQTPSHQVTQMGQEVILRCVPISNHLYFYWYRQILGQKVEFLVSFYNNEISEKSEIFDDQFSVERPDGSNFTLKIRSTKLEDSAMYFCASSMDRGPNTGELFFGEGSRLTVL.

The V call is TRBV3-1 (or the pseudogene TRBV3-2), the J call TRBJ1-6; TRBD1 agrees at 7 bases. This CDR3 is 18 amino acids long. J was trimmed by 6 bases and V by 1 base; bases with no gene match: 12. From germline, CDR1 is LGHDT and CDR2 YNNKEL (reference sequence). CDR3 in DNA: TGTGCCAGCAGCCAAGGAGGCCCGGGACAGAGGTTTAATTCACCCCTCCACTTT. This translates into CASSQGGPGQRFNSPLHF.

This chain uses TRBV7-3 with TRBJ2-3; 7 bases agree with TRBD2. The length of the CDR3 is 15 residues. V dropped 5 bases and J dropped 1; count of bases not matched to a gene: 6. The germline V gene encodes CDR1 SGHTA and CDR2 FQGTGA. This CDR3 reads CASSHLGGGTDTQYF. As DNA, the CDR3 is TGTGCCAGCAGCCATTTGGGGGGGGGCACAGATACGCAGTATTTT.

The chain employs TRBV7-9 and TRBJ1-2, with D tentatively TRBD1 (6 bases). The germline V gene has CDR1 SEHNR and CDR2 FQNEAQ (reference sequence). The CDR3 consists of 15 residues. The V end was cut by 0 bases, the J end by 0 bases, with 8 bases between. In nucleotides, the CDR3 is TGTGCCAGCAGCTTAGCGGACAGCTCTAACTATGGCTACACCTTC. It codes for CASSLADSSNYGYTF.

The V and J genes are TRBV9 and TRBJ2-5, with 8 bases matching TRBD2. This CDR3 has 13 residues. V lost 4 bases and J lost 4; bases outside the gene matches: 3. The germline V gene has CDR1 SGDLS and CDR2 YYNGEE. CDR3 loop: CASSTGLGETQYF. CDR3 DNA: TGTGCCAGCAGCACGGGACTAGGAGAGACCCAGTACTTC.

J is TRBJ2-1 and V is TRBV12-2; TRBD2 is the table's D call and was not checked against the DNA. TRBV12-2 is flagged as a pseudogene. The CDR3 is 20 amino acids. The CDR3: CASRLVYGDGASATYNEQFF. CDR3 coding DNA: TGTGCAAGTCGCTTAGTTTATGGGGACGGCGCTAGCGCTACCTACAATGAGCAGTTCTTC.

This chain uses TRBV11-2 with TRBJ2-1; 9 bases agree with TRBD1. From germline, CDR1 is SGHAT and CDR2 FQNNGV. J lost 8 bases, V lost 3 bases, and 5 bases had no gene match. The CDR3 has 14 residues. As DNA, the CDR3 is TGTGCCAGCAGCTTTGGGACAGGGATCTATGAGCAGTTCTTC. Its protein is CASSFGTGIYEQFF. Full variable domain (missing parts from reference TRBV11-2 and TRBJ2-1): EAGVAQSPRYKIIEKRQSVAFWCNPISGHATLYWYQQILGQGPKLLIQFQNNGVVDDSQLPKDRFSAERLKGVDSTLKIQPAKLEDSAVYLCASSFGTGIYEQFFGPGTRLTVL.